This passage covers 23 T cell receptor beta chains from one sample sequenced in a study of cytomegalovirus exposure and HLA in healthy donors. PCR employed 60 Vbeta and 13 Jbeta primers. Libraries were prepared by immunoSEQ multiplex PCR; TCRdb keeps only in-frame clonotypes and omits some of them. The table shows fewer than 150,000 clones, with about 80% occurring only once. The sample consisted of PBMCs. Receptors originate from a man in his forties or fifties in good health and CMV-seronegative.

The V call is TRBV5-1, the J call TRBJ1-5; D is possibly TRBD1 (5 bases). The CDR3 length is 15 residues. Per germline, CDR1 SGHRS and CDR2 YFSETQ. Between the trimmed V and J ends, which lost 0 bases and 6 bases, there was a span of 13 bases. The CDR3 nucleotides read TGCGCCAGCAGCTTGGGTGCGGGACCGACTCAGCCCCAGCATTTT. Its translation: CASSLGAGPTQPQHF.

This chain's CDR3 is CASSDRMGATGELFF. The CDR3 DNA reads as TGTGCCAGCAGTGACCGGATGGGGGCGACCGGGGAGCTGTTTTTT. The chain is built from TRBV2 and TRBJ2-2, with D perhaps TRBD1 (6 bases). CDR1 and CDR2 from the germline V gene are SNHLY and FYNNEI. The CDR3 runs 15 residues. The V end lost 3 bases, the J end lost 5 bases, and 13 bases lay between the germline ends.

This clone was seen once. The chain carries TRBV7-2 and TRBJ1-1; the match to TRBD1 covers 8 bases. Germline CDR1 SGHTA, CDR2 FQGNSA. This CDR3 has 14 residues. With V trimmed by 7 bases and J by 6 bases, 10 bases remained unmatched. The CDR3 loop is CASTPGTGRAEAFF. In nucleotides, the CDR3 is TGTGCCAGCACCCCGGGGACAGGTCGGGCTGAAGCTTTCTTT.

In regard to this clone: Other DNA variants within this sample encode the same CDR3. This chain links TRBV29-1 with TRBJ2-3; 8 bases match TRBD1. Germline V gene data show CDR1 as SQVTM and CDR2 as ANQGSEA. V was clipped by 3 bases and J by 1 base; unmatched bases: 0. This CDR3 comprises 13 residues. This chain's CDR3 is CSVETGGTDTQYF. In DNA form, the CDR3 reads TGCAGCGTTGAGACAGGGGGCACAGATACGCAGTATTTT.

The CDR3 nucleotides are TGTGCCAGCAAGTCATCTGGTTTGAGGTCCACTGAAGCTTTCTTT. It is translated as CASKSSGLRSTEAFF. The chain recombines TRBV2 with TRBJ1-1; the D is unclear. Germline CDR1 SNHLY, CDR2 FYNNEI. This CDR3 is 15 amino acids long. V shed 7 bases and J shed 4 bases, with 19 bases lying between them.

This clone was seen more than once but under ten times. This chain uses TRBV6-1 with TRBJ2-1, with TRBD2 matching over 7 bases. Germline loops: CDR1 MNHNS, CDR2 SASEGT. This CDR3 has 13 residues. With 3 bases clipped from V and 9 bases from J, the junction kept 5 bases outside the gene matches. The CDR3 sequence: CASSDPGRGEQFF. CDR3 nucleotide sequence: TGTGCCAGCAGTGATCCGGGGAGGGGTGAGCAGTTCTTC.

J is TRBJ1-4 and V is TRBV5-8, with a weak D call TRBD1 (6 bases). The CDR3 totals 17 residues. V was trimmed by 4 bases and J by 4 bases, leaving 20 bases between them. From germline, CDR1 is SGHTS and CDR2 YDEGEE. CDR3 protein: CASSSPAWEGVNEKLFF. The CDR3 DNA reads as TGTGCCAGCAGCAGCCCCGCCTGGGAGGGGGTTAATGAAAAACTGTTTTTT.

In nucleotides, the CDR3 is TGTGCCAGCATTCCCCTAGCGGGTTTGTCCGAGACCCAGTACTTC. It specifies CASIPLAGLSETQYF. This chain connects TRBV2 to TRBJ2-5, with 8 bases that match TRBD2. CDR1 is SNHLY, CDR2 FYNNEI, per germline. With V trimmed by 7 bases and J by 5 bases, 12 bases remained unmatched. CDR3 length equals 15 residues.

This chain connects TRBV7-9 to TRBJ1-1, with a possible D match to TRBD1 (5 bases). CDR3 length: 15 amino acids. Looked up from germline, CDR1 is SEHNR and CDR2 is FQNEAQ (reference sequence). V was clipped by 1 base and J by 0 bases, with 9 bases between them. The CDR3 region is CASSLEPQVNTEAFF. The DNA for the CDR3 is TGTGCCAGCAGCTTAGAACCACAGGTGAACACTGAAGCTTTCTTT.

This clone was detected once. The CDR3 is CASSSRMNTEAFF. CDR3 DNA sequence: TGTGCCAGCAGCTCCCGTATGAACACTGAAGCTTTCTTT. The chain links TRBV7-9 to TRBJ1-1; D not resolved. The CDR3 runs 13 residues. Trimming pared 4 bases from V and 0 bases from J, leaving 6 bases between. Germline CDR1 is SEHNR and CDR2 is FQNEAQ (reference sequence).

This clone was seen a handful of times. The chain employs TRBV18 and TRBJ1-5, with TRBD1 matching 7 bases. Looked up from germline, CDR1 is KGHSH and CDR2 is LQKENI. CDR3 length: 13 amino acids. V lost 6 bases, J lost 5 bases, and 4 bases stayed unmatched. This chain's CDR3 is CASSRDRYQPQHF. The CDR3 DNA follows: TGTGCCAGCTCCCGGGACAGATATCAGCCCCAGCATTTT.

This chain connects TRBV2 to TRBJ2-7; D not certain. The CDR3 runs 12 residues. Germline V gene data show CDR1 as SNHLY and CDR2 as FYNNEI. V gave up 7 bases and J gave up 0 bases, with 7 bases separating them. CDR3 loop: CASTQVSYEQYF. Written as DNA, the CDR3 is TGTGCCAGCACCCAGGTCTCCTACGAGCAGTACTTC.

The rearrangement uses TRBV4-1 and TRBJ2-1, with D possibly TRBD2 on 6 matching bases. In germline, CDR1 is MGHRA, CDR2 YSYEKL. Trimming stripped 1 base from V and 4 bases from J, with 17 bases between. The CDR3 runs to 17 residues. The CDR3 DNA sequence: TGCGCCAGCAGCCAAGTATTCGGGACTGGCGGTTACAATGAGCAGTTCTTC. This gives the protein CASSQVFGTGGYNEQFF.

This rearrangement joins TRBV6-1 to TRBJ1-1; 10 bases match TRBD1. V trimming: 4 bases; J trimming: 4 bases; junction bases outside the gene matches: 0. This CDR3 spans 13 amino acids. Germline V lookup: CDR1 MNHNS, CDR2 SASEGT. This CDR3 reads CASSGQGATEAFF. The DNA of the CDR3 is TGTGCCAGCAGTGGACAGGGGGCCACTGAAGCTTTCTTT.

This clone was seen a single time. The rearrangement joins TRBV7-2 to TRBJ2-5; tentative D call: TRBD1 (6 bases). CDR1 is SGHTA and CDR2 is FQGNSA in the germline V gene. This CDR3 has 17 residues. Trimming pared 1 base from V and 5 bases from J, leaving 20 bases between. Here the CDR3 reads CASSLVVRGRGMETQYF. The CDR3 DNA reads TGTGCCAGCAGCTTAGTTGTGAGGGGGAGAGGGATGGAGACCCAGTACTTC.

This clone was counted only a few times. Without the conserved terminal phenylalanine or tryptophan, this CDR3 likely stems from a read error. The rearrangement links TRBV30 to TRBJ1-5; 7 bases are shared with TRBD1. V shed 3 bases and J 4 bases; nucleotides not matched to a gene: 6. The germline gives CDR1 GTSNPN, CDR2 SVGIG (reference sequence). CDR3 length: 14 amino acids. CDR3 in amino acids: CAWRGTGANQPQHV. CDR3 DNA sequence: TGTGCCTGGAGAGGCACAGGGGCAAATCAGCCCCAGCATGTT.

The count of this clone is one. The chain recombines TRBV19 with TRBJ2-2; TRBD2 aligns across 9 bases. Trimming removed 6 bases from V and 3 bases from J; junction bases left unmatched: 5. From germline, CDR1 is LNHDA and CDR2 SQIVND (reference sequence). The CDR3 has 15 amino acids. In nucleotides, the CDR3 is TGTGCCAGTAGCACGAGACTAGCGGACACCGGGGAGCTGTTTTTT. Translated, it gives CASSTRLADTGELFF. The entire variable domain, with the rest obtained from reference TRBV19 and TRBJ2-2, is as follows: DGGITQSPKYLFRKEGQNVTLSCEQNLNHDAMYWYRQDPGQGLRLIYYSQIVNDFQKGDIAEGYSVSREKKESFPLTVTSAQKNPTAFYLCASSTRLADTGELFFGEGSRLTVL.

The table lists this clone with a count of one. J is TRBJ1-1 and V is TRBV7-6; no definite D call. The CDR3 totals 13 residues. V lost 6 bases and J 1 base, leaving 9 bases between the germline ends. Germline CDR1 SGHVS, CDR2 FNYEAQ. CDR3: CASRLSRNTEAFF. The CDR3 region has the DNA TGTGCCAGCAGATTATCGAGGAACACTGAAGCTTTCTTT. The full variable domain, rest sourced from reference TRBV7-6 and TRBJ1-1, is GAGVSQSPRYKVTKRGQDVALRCDPISGHVSLYWYRQALGQGPEFLTYFNYEAQQDKSGLPNDRFSAERPEGSISTLTIQRTEQRDSAMYRCASRLSRNTEAFFGQGTRLTVV.

The V call is TRBV27, the J call TRBJ2-7, with 10 bases matching TRBD2. The CDR3 is 16 residues long. Trimming took 0 bases from V and 7 from J; bases not matched to a gene: 9. Germline V lookup: CDR1 MNHEY, CDR2 SMNVEV (reference sequence). The CDR3, as DNA: TGTGCCAGCAGTTTATCGATCAGCGGGGGGGCCGGGGAGCAGTACTTC. It yields the protein CASSLSISGGAGEQYF.

The chain joins TRBV9 to TRBJ1-4; 8 bases map to TRBD1. J lost 7 bases, V lost 3 bases, and 2 bases had no gene match. Germline-derived CDR1 and CDR2 are SGDLS and YYNGEE. The CDR3 length is 13 residues. CDR3 coding DNA: TGTGCCAGCAGCGCGACAGGGGTTGAAAAACTGTTTTTT. Translation gives CASSATGVEKLFF.

This chain connects TRBV19 to TRBJ2-3; D is perhaps TRBD1 (6 bases). Per the germline V gene, CDR1 is LNHDA and CDR2 is SQIVND (reference sequence). The CDR3 totals 12 residues. Trimming cost V 9 bases and J 4 bases, with 11 bases left between them. Here the CDR3 DNA reads TGTGCCAGCAGGACAGATGCAGATACGCAGTATTTT. Residues: CASRTDADTQYF.

The chain recombines TRBV14 with TRBJ2-1; TRBD2 aligns across 12 bases. This CDR3 is built from 16 residues. Trimming removed 4 bases from V and 9 bases from J; junction bases left unmatched: 10. Germline V gives CDR1 SGHDN, CDR2 FVKESK. The chain's CDR3 is CASSPQTSGSSSEQFF. The CDR3 nucleotides are TGTGCCAGCAGCCCCCAGACTAGCGGGAGCTCTAGTGAGCAGTTCTTC.

This chain joins TRBV15 and TRBJ2-1, with a possible D match to TRBD1 (5 bases). V was trimmed by 3 bases and J by 3 bases, leaving 15 bases between them. The CDR3 totals 16 residues. CDR1 is LNHNV and CDR2 is YYDKDF in the germline V gene (reference sequence). The CDR3 DNA reads as TGTGCCACCAGCAGTGACGTACTGGACAACTACAATGAGCAGTTCTTC. This encodes CATSSDVLDNYNEQFF.